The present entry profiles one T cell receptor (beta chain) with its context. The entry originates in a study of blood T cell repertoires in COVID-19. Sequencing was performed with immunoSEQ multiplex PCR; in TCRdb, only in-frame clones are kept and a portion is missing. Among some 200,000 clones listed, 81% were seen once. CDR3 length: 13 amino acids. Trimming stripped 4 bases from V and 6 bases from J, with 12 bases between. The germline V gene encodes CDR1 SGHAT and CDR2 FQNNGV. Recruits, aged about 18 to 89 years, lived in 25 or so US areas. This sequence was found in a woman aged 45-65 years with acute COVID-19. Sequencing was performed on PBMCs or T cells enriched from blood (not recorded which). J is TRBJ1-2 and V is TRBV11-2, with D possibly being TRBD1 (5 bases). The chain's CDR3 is CASSSTEQHGYTF. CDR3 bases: TGTGCCAGCAGCTCGACAGAGCAACATGGCTACACCTTC.